Each of the 13 T cell receptor beta chains below was sequenced from the same sample in a study of T cell responses to AZD1222 COVID-19 vaccine (dated by TCRdb to 2020 to 2022). The library was generated by the immunoSEQ multiplex PCR assay. The immuneACCESS repertoire file appears here via TCRdb, limited to in-frame rearrangements. These files lack a portion of the clones; in checked studies, under half of the deficit traces to unresolved V genes, and the cause of the others is not known. Recorded for this sample are about 30,000 clones; roughly nine tenths of them occurred a single time. The top ten constitute approximately 7% of the sample. The sample's time point label is to be understood as: baseline before first vaccination. This material consisted of peripheral blood, taken on day 0 of AZD1222 vaccination. Receptors were obtained from an adult in good health.

The gene calls are TRBV7-9 and TRBJ2-7, with TRBD2 as a possible D gene (5 bases). Germline-derived CDR1 and CDR2 are SEHNR and FQNEAQ (reference sequence). The CDR3 loop spans 14 amino acids. The germline V and J ends were trimmed by 4 bases and 6 bases, with 16 bases remaining between them. The CDR3 bases are TGTGCCAGCAGCTGGGAGACGGCGACTGTCGAGCAGTACTTC. Translating gives CASSWETATVEQYF.

The chain links TRBV6-4 to TRBJ2-7; 10 bases are a match to TRBD2. Losses at the gene ends were 5 bases for V and 5 bases for J; bases not matched to a gene: 12. This CDR3 region has 16 residues. Looked up from germline, CDR1 is MRHNA and CDR2 is SNTAGT. CDR3 sequence reads: CASSMSSGGPLHEQYF. For the CDR3, the DNA is TGTGCCAGCAGTATGTCTAGCGGGGGCCCCCTCCACGAGCAGTACTTC.

The gene calls are TRBV10-3 and TRBJ1-1, with D maybe TRBD1 (5 bases). The CDR3 length is 13 residues. The V and J ends lost 4 bases and 7 bases respectively, with 13 bases between them. From germline, CDR1 is ENHRY and CDR2 SYGVKD. The CDR3 loop is CAISVQPGDEAFF. The CDR3 bases are TGTGCCATCAGTGTCCAGCCGGGGGATGAAGCTTTCTTT.

This sequence joins TRBV7-2 and TRBJ2-1; 15 bases fit TRBD2. After removal of 6 bases from V and 9 bases from J, the junction contained 3 bases not matched to a gene. The CDR3 is made up of 14 amino acids. Germline loops: CDR1 SGHTA, CDR2 FQGNSA. CDR3 residues: CASRGLAGGGEQFF. Here the CDR3 DNA reads TGTGCCAGCAGGGGACTAGCGGGAGGTGGTGAGCAGTTCTTC.

The V gene is TRBV20-1, the J gene TRBJ2-1; TRBD2 matches 15 bases. Unmatched junction bases numbered 2, after V lost 3 bases and J lost 2 bases. CDR1 is DFQATT and CDR2 is SNEGSKA in the germline V gene (reference sequence). This CDR3 comprises 16 residues. The CDR3 DNA reads TGCAGTGCTAGTGGACTAGCGGGGGGGCCCTACAATGAGCAGTTCTTC. It specifies CSASGLAGGPYNEQFF.

This clone was found once. The chain uses TRBV5-6 and TRBJ2-2; D is possibly TRBD1 or TRBD2 (5 bases each). Per germline, CDR1 SGHDT and CDR2 YYEEEE. The CDR3 runs 14 residues. With 4 bases removed from V and 5 bases from J, the gap between germline ends came to 12 bases. This CDR3 is CASSPPWGTGELFF. The CDR3 bases are TGTGCCAGCAGCCCCCCCTGGGGGACCGGGGAGCTGTTTTTT. The whole variable domain, remainder taken from reference TRBV5-6 and TRBJ2-2, is DAGVTQSPTHLIKTRGQQVTLRCSPKSGHDTVSWYQQALGQGPQFIFQYYEEEERQRGNFPDRFSGHQFPNYSSELNVNALLLGDSALYLCASSPPWGTGELFFGEGSRLTVL.

V is TRBV9 and J is TRBJ1-1, with a weak D call TRBD1 (5 bases). Looked up from germline, CDR1 is SGDLS and CDR2 is YYNGEE. The CDR3 has 13 amino acids. V lost 3 bases to trimming and J lost 3 bases, with 9 bases between them. The CDR3, as DNA: TGTGCCAGCAGCGCGAGACAGTACACTGAAGCTTTCTTT. Translated, it gives CASSARQYTEAFF.

V and J are TRBV12-3 or TRBV12-4 and TRBJ2-7; no firm D call. V dropped 5 bases and J dropped 3 bases, with 8 bases sitting between them. The length of the CDR3 is 12 residues. CDR3 nucleotide sequence: TGTGCCAGCAGTCCTGGGGACTACGAGCAGTACTTC. As protein: CASSPGDYEQYF.

V is TRBV11-3 and J is TRBJ1-1, with D tentatively TRBD1 (6 bases). Trimming took off 5 bases at V and 1 base at J, with 14 bases between the two ends. The CDR3 is 15 residues long. Germline assignment: CDR1 SGHNT and CDR2 YENEEA. The CDR3: CASSPPGAKNTEAFF. CDR3 bases: TGTGCCAGCAGCCCACCGGGGGCGAAGAACACTGAAGCTTTCTTT.

This clone has a single count. The V gene is TRBV5-6, the J gene TRBJ1-5, with a tentative D call TRBD1 (5 bases). This CDR3 region has 13 residues. The germline CDR1 and CDR2 sequences are SGHDT and YYEEEE. Trimming cost V 1 base and J 9 bases, with 11 bases left between them. In DNA form, the CDR3 reads TGTGCCAGCAGCTTGCCAGGGAAAGGGCCCCAGCATTTT. It yields the protein CASSLPGKGPQHF.

The chain links TRBV28 to TRBJ1-2; no definite D call. Germline V gene data show CDR1 as MDHEN and CDR2 as SYDVKM. The length of the CDR3 is 12 residues. V was pared by 5 bases and J by 3 bases, with 7 bases between. CDR3 loop: CASSNLDYGYTF. The CDR3 region has the DNA TGTGCCAGCAGTAACCTGGACTATGGCTACACCTTC.

The V call is TRBV28, the J call TRBJ2-7, with TRBD1 as a possible D gene (6 bases). Trimming shortened V by 2 bases and J by 4 bases, and 9 bases separated the two germline ends. This CDR3 has 13 residues. CDR1 and CDR2 from the germline V gene are MDHEN and SYDVKM. The CDR3 DNA reads TGTGCCAGCAGTTTAACACAGGGTTACGAGCAGTACTTC. Its translation is CASSLTQGYEQYF.

The chain combines TRBV29-1 with TRBJ1-2; a weak D match, TRBD1 (5 bases). The CDR3 has 15 residues. V was clipped by 3 bases and J by 4 bases, with 18 bases between them. CDR1 SQVTM and CDR2 ANQGSEA come from the germline V gene. This chain's CDR3 is CSVDKGGRGIYGYTF. The CDR3 bases are TGCAGCGTTGATAAAGGAGGGAGGGGCATCTATGGCTACACCTTC.